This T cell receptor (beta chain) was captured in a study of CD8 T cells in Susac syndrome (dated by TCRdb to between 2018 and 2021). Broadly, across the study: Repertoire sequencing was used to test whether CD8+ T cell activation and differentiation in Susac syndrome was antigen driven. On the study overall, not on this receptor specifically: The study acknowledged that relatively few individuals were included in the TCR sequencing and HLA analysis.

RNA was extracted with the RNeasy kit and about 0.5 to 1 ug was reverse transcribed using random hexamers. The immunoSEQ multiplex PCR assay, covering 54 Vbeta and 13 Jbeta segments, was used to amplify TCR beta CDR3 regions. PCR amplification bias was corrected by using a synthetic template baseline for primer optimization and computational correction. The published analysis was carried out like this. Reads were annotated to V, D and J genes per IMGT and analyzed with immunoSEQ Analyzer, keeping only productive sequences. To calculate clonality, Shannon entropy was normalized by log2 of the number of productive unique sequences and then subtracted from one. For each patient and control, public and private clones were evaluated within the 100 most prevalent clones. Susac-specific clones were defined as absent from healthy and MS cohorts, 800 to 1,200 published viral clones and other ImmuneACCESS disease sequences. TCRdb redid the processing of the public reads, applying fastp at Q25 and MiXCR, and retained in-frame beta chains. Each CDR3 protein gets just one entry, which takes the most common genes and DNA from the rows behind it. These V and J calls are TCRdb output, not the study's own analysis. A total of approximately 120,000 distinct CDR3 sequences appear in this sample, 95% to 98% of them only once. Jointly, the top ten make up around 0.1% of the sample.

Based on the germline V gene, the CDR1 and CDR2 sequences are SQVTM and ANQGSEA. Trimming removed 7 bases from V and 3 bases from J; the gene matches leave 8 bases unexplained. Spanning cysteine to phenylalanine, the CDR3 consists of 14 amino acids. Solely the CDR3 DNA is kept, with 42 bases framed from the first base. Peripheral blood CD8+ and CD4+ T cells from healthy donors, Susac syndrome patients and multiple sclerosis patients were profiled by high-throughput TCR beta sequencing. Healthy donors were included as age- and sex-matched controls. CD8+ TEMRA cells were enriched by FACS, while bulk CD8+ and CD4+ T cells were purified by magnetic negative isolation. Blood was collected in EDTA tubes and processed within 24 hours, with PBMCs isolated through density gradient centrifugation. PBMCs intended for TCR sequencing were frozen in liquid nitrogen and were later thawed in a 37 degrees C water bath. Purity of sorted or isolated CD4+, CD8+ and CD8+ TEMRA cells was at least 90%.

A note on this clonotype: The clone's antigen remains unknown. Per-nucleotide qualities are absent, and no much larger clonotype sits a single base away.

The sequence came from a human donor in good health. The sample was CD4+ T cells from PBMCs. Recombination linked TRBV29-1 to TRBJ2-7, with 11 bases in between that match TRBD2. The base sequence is TGCAGCGAAGAGGGGACTAGCGGAAGCTACGAGCAGTACTTC. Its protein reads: CSEEGTSGSYEQYF.